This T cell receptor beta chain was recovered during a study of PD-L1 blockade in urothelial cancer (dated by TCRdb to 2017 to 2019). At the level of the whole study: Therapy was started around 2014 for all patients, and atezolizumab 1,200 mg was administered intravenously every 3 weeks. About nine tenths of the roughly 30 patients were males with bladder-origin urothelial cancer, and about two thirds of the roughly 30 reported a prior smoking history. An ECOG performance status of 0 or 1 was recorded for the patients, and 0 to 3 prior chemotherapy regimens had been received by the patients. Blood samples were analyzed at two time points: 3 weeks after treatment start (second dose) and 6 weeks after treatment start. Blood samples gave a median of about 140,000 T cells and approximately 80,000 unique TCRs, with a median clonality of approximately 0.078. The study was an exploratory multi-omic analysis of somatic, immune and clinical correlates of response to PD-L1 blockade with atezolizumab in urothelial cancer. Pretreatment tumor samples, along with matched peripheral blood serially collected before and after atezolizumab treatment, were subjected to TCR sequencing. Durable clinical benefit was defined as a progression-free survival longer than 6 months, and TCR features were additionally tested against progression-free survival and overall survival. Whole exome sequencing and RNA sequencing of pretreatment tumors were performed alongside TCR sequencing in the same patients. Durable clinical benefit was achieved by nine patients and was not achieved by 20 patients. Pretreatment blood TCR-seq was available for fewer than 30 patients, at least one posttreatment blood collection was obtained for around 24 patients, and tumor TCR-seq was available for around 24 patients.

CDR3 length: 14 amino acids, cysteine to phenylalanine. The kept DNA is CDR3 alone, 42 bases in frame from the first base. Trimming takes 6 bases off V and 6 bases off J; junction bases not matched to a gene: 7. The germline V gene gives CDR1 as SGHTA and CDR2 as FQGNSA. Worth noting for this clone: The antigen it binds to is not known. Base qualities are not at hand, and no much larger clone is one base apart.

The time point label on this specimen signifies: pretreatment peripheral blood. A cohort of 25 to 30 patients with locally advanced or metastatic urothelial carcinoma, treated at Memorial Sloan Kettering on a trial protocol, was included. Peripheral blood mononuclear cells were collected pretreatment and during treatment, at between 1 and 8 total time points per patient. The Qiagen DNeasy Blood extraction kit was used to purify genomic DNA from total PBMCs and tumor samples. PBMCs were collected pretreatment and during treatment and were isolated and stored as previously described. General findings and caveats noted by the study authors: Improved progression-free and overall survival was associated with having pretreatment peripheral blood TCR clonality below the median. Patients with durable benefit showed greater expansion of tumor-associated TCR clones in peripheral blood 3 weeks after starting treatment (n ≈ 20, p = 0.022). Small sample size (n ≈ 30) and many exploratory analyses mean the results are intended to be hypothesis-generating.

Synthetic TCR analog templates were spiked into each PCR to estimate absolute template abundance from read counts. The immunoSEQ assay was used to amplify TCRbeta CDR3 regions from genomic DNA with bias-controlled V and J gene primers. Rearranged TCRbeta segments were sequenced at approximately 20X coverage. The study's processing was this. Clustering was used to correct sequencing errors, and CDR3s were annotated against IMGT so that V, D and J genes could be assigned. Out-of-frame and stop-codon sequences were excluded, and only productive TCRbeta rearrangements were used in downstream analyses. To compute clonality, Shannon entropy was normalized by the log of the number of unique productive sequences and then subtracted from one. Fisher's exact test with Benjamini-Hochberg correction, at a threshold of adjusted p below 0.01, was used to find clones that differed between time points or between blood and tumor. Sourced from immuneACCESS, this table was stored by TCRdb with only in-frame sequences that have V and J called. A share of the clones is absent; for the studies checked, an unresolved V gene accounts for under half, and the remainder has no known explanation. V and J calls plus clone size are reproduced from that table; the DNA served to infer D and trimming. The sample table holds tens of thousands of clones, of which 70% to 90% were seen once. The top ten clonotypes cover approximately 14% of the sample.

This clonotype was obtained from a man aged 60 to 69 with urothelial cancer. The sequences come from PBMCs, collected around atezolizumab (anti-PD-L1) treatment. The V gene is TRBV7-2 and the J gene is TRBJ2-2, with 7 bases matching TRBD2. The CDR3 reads CASRPGGRAGELFF. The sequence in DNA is TGTGCCAGCAGACCCGGGGGGAGGGCCGGGGAGCTGTTTTTT.